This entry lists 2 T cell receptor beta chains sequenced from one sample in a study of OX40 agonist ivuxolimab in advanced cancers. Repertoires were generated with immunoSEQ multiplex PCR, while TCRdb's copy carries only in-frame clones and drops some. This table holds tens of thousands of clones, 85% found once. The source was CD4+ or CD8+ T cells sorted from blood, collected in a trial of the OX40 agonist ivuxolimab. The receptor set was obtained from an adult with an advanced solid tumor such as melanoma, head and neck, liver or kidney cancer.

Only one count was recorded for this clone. The chain's CDR3 is CASSKDLASEQFF. For the CDR3, the DNA is TGTGCCAGCAGCAAAGATTTGGCCAGTGAGCAGTTCTTC. The chain recombines TRBV21-1 with TRBJ2-1; TRBD1, the table's D call, lacks a check against the DNA. TRBV21-1 is termed a pseudogene. There are 13 residues in the CDR3.

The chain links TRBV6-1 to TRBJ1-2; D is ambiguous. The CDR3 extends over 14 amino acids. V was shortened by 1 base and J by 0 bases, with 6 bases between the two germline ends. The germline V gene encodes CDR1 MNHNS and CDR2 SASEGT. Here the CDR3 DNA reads TGTGCCAGCAGTGAAGGACCTGCTAACTATGGCTACACCTTC. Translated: CASSEGPANYGYTF.